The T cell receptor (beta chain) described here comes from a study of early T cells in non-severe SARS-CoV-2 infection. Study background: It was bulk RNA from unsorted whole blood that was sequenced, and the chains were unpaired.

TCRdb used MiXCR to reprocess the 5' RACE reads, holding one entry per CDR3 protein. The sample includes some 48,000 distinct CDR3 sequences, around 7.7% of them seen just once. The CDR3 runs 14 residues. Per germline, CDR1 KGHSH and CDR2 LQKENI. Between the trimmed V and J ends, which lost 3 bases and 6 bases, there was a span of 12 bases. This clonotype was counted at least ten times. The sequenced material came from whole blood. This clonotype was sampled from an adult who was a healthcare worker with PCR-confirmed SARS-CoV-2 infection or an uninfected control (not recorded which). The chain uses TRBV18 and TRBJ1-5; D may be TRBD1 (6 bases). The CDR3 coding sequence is TGTGCCAGCTCACCCTCGAAGGGGGGTCAGCCCCAGCATTTT. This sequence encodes CASSPSKGGQPQHF.